One and the same sample provided the 9 T cell receptor beta chains below, sequenced in a study of cytomegalovirus exposure and HLA in healthy donors. Researchers ran the PCR with 60 Vbeta and 13 Jbeta primers. Only in-frame clones appear in the TCRdb table, and some are missing; sequencing was by immunoSEQ multiplex PCR. This sample carries about 160,000 clones, 68% of them seen once, and the ten largest clones take 2.5% to 3.5%. Material: PBMCs. The receptors were gathered from a woman aged 35 to 49 in good health and CMV-seropositive.

The table lists this clone with a few counts. This chain links TRBV5-6 with TRBJ1-5; D is possibly TRBD1 (6 bases). Germline loops: CDR1 SGHDT, CDR2 YYEEEE. Trimming took 2 bases from V and 0 from J, leaving 9 bases between them. This CDR3 is 15 amino acids long. This CDR3 reads CASSFPRGSNQPQHF. The CDR3, as DNA: TGTGCCAGCAGCTTTCCCAGGGGTAGCAATCAGCCCCAGCATTTT.

This rearrangement joins TRBV28 to TRBJ2-7; TRBD2 matches at 9 bases. Unmatched junction bases numbered 14, after V lost 3 bases and J lost 2 bases. CDR1 is MDHEN and CDR2 is SYDVKM in the germline V gene. CDR3 length equals 18 residues. CDR3 in amino acids: CASSFLAGATTSTYEQYF. The DNA of the CDR3 is TGTGCCAGCAGTTTTTTAGCGGGAGCCACGACTTCAACCTACGAGCAGTACTTC.

The chain joins TRBV7-3 to TRBJ2-7; the D gene is possibly TRBD1 (6 bases). Trimming removed 2 bases from V and 4 bases from J, with 9 bases in between. The CDR3 extends over 13 amino acids. Germline V lookup: CDR1 SGHTA, CDR2 FQGTGA. CDR3: CASSLSQGYEQYF. The CDR3 DNA sequence: TGTGCCAGCAGCTTATCACAGGGTTACGAGCAGTACTTC.

This chain joins TRBV29-1 and TRBJ1-1, with a weak D call TRBD1 (5 bases). Germline CDR1 reads SQVTM; CDR2 reads ANQGSEA. Between the trimmed V and J ends, which lost 2 bases and 4 bases, there was a span of 8 bases. The CDR3 length is 12 residues. Here the CDR3 DNA reads TGCAGCGTTGAAAAAGGGGTCACTGAAGCTTTCTTT. Protein product: CSVEKGVTEAFF.

Details on this clone: Within the sample, other DNA sequences also encode this same CDR3. The rearrangement joins TRBV7-2 to TRBJ2-3; D is unresolved. V lost 1 base and J lost 4, with 6 bases in between. Germline-derived CDR1 and CDR2 are SGHTA and FQGNSA. The CDR3 has 13 amino acids. The CDR3 protein is CASSLVGADTQYF. The CDR3 DNA reads as TGTGCCAGCAGCTTAGTCGGAGCAGATACGCAGTATTTT.

This chain links TRBV7-2 with TRBJ1-1; 8 bases align to TRBD1. The V gene end was trimmed by 1 base and the J gene end by 3 bases; junction bases not matched to a gene: 4. Germline assignment: CDR1 SGHTA and CDR2 FQGNSA. The CDR3 spans 15 residues. The CDR3 bases are TGTGCCAGCAGCTTAGTAGGGACAGGCCACACTGAAGCTTTCTTT. Its translation is CASSLVGTGHTEAFF.

This clone has only one observation. The gene calls are TRBV27 and TRBJ1-2; D not certain. Between the trimmed V and J ends, which lost 2 bases and 1 base, there was a span of 5 bases. Germline loops: CDR1 MNHEY, CDR2 SMNVEV (reference sequence). The CDR3 covers 13 residues. The CDR3 region has the DNA TGTGCCAGCAGTTTACGGAGTAACTATGGCTACACCTTC. Translated: CASSLRSNYGYTF.

In its sample, this clone was seen a few times. The chain joins TRBV6-5 to TRBJ1-2; possibly TRBD1 for D (5 bases). The CDR3 is 13 residues long. Germline V gene lookup returns CDR1 MNHEY and CDR2 SVGAGI. The ends were cut back, 8 bases at V and 0 bases at J, with 10 bases in the middle. The CDR3 sequence is CASSRAPNYGYTF. CDR3 DNA: TGTGCCAGCTCCAGGGCTCCTAACTATGGCTACACCTTC.

The rearrangement uses TRBV5-4 and TRBJ1-1; 9 bases are shared with TRBD1. V lost 4 bases to trimming and J lost 10 bases; unmatched junction nucleotides: 8. The CDR3 length is 13 residues. CDR1 SGHNT and CDR2 YYREEE come from the germline V gene (reference sequence). The CDR3 spells CASSGGQGRVAFF. As DNA, the CDR3 is TGTGCCAGCAGCGGGGGACAGGGCCGGGTAGCTTTCTTT.